This TCR beta chain was sequenced in a study of T-cell memory formation after mild COVID-19. Regarding the study as a whole: Pre-infection memory contained some responding clones, which suggested that cross-reactive memory had joined.

The CDR3 consists of 12 residues. V dropped 4 bases and J dropped 0 bases, with 6 bases sitting between them. Per the germline V gene, CDR1 is SQVTM and CDR2 is ANQGSEA. TCRdb reprocessed the 5' RACE reads via MiXCR and lists one record per CDR3 protein. The sample lists 450,000 or so distinct CDR3 sequences; around a quarter were seen once. With regard to this clonotype: Its specificity is not known.

The TCR sequence derives from an adult woman who had mild COVID-19 (a few samples of this study predate the infection). Cell type and time point are not known. The chain joins TRBV29-1 to TRBJ1-1; D call uncertain. The sample consisted of PBMCs or a T cell subset sorted from them (not recorded which). CDR3 sequence (DNA): TGCAGCGTTGTACACCTGAACACTGAAGCTTTCTTT. Its protein product is CSVVHLNTEAFF.